This TCR beta chain appears in the sequencing data of a study of control samples from healthy donors and cancer patients. Germline values: CDR1 WNHNN, CDR2 SYGVQD (reference sequence). The CDR3 has 11 residues. The V and J ends lost 11 bases and 5 bases respectively, with 10 bases between them. Measured with immunoSEQ multiplex PCR; TCRdb has only the in-frame clones, and not every one. The sample consists of 91,000 or so clones, 90% to 95% of them appearing once. The sequenced sample was blood. The chain has TRBV10-1 and TRBJ2-1; weak D call: TRBD1 (5 bases). The receptor was derived from a woman aged 25 to 45 in good health. The CDR3 bases are TGCGCCTCTGGGGCAAACAATGAGCAGTTCTTC. Translation: CASGANNEQFF.